What follows are 20 T cell receptor beta chains derived from one specimen sequenced in a study of shared clonotypes between healthy human individuals. Profiled with immunoSEQ multiplex PCR; TCRdb holds only in-frame clones, not every one. The profile shows under 2.5 million clones, 85% to 95% of them singletons. The sample was naive CD4+ T cells from PBMCs. Subset indicated: CD45RA+ positively selected. The receptors stem from a man aged 18-30 years in good health. Some clones in this sample may be carry-over from other donors' samples.

V and J are TRBV9 and TRBJ1-1; the D is unclear. Germline-derived CDR1 and CDR2 are SGDLS and YYNGEE. This CDR3 region has 13 residues. The V gene lost 0 bases and the J gene lost 5 bases, with 8 bases spanning the gap. The CDR3 region is CASSVGPGTEAFF. The CDR3 nucleotides read TGTGCCAGCAGCGTAGGTCCGGGTACTGAAGCTTTCTTT.

V is TRBV27 and J is TRBJ1-5, with D possibly matching TRBD1 (5 bases). There are 13 residues in the CDR3. Germline V gives CDR1 MNHEY, CDR2 SMNVEV (reference sequence). With 3 bases removed from V and 7 bases from J, the gap between germline ends came to 10 bases. The CDR3 sequence: CASSFVGDQPQHF. CDR3 nucleotide sequence: TGTGCCAGCAGTTTCGTGGGGGACCAGCCCCAGCATTTT.

The V call is TRBV11-3, the J call TRBJ2-3; 7 bases agree with TRBD2. Germline assignment: CDR1 SGHNT and CDR2 YENEEA. The CDR3 runs 15 residues. Trimming at V came to 6 bases and at J to 0 bases, leaving 6 bases not matched to a gene. CDR3 sequence (DNA): TGTGCCAGCAGTGACGGGACTACTAGCACAGATACGCAGTATTTT. Translating gives CASSDGTTSTDTQYF.

The chain joins TRBV10-3 to TRBJ2-5; TRBD2 matches 7 bases. CDR1 and CDR2 from the germline V gene are ENHRY and SYGVKD. The ends lost 0 bases at V and 5 bases at J; junction bases unmatched: 6. CDR3 length: 15 amino acids. Written as DNA, the CDR3 is TGTGCCATCAGTGAGTCGAGCGGGATAGTGGAGACCCAGTACTTC. Its translation is CAISESSGIVETQYF.

V usage is TRBV7-3 and J usage is TRBJ2-3; possibly TRBD2 for D (6 bases). Between the trimmed V and J ends, which lost 2 bases and 5 bases, there was a span of 17 bases. Germline CDR1 reads SGHTA; CDR2 reads FQGTGA. The CDR3 has 16 residues. CDR3 DNA sequence: TGTGCCAGCAGCTTATCCTCGTGGGGGGAGCTAGATACGCAGTATTTT. Translating it yields CASSLSSWGELDTQYF.

The chain links TRBV6-1 to TRBJ1-3; D gene unclear. CDR3 length: 12 amino acids. Trimming left V 7 bases short and J 4 bases short, with 8 bases between. In germline, CDR1 is MNHNS, CDR2 SASEGT. The CDR3 bases are TGTGCCAGCATGGCCCCCGGAAACACCATATATTTT. The encoded protein is CASMAPGNTIYF.

The chain couples TRBV19 to TRBJ1-2, with D possibly matching TRBD1 (6 bases). The CDR3 covers 12 residues. Germline assignment: CDR1 LNHDA and CDR2 SQIVND (reference sequence). Trimming removed 5 bases at V and 8 bases at J, with 12 bases between. CDR3 residues: CASSPGQWGYTF. DNA for the CDR3: TGTGCCAGTAGTCCGGGACAATGGGGCTACACCTTC.

J is TRBJ2-2 and V is TRBV5-1, with 10 bases identical to TRBD1. J gave up 3 bases and V 1 base, and 3 bases lay outside the gene matches. The CDR3 is 16 residues long. Germline V gives CDR1 SGHRS, CDR2 YFSETQ. The CDR3: CASSLRGQGDTGELFF. The CDR3 nucleotides read TGCGCCAGCAGCTTGCGCGGACAGGGGGACACCGGGGAGCTGTTTTTT.

This chain links TRBV30 with TRBJ1-2, with D tentatively TRBD1 (5 bases). Trimming pared 6 bases from V and 2 bases from J, leaving 19 bases between. The V gene's germline CDR1 is GTSNPN and CDR2 SVGIG (reference sequence). CDR3 length: 15 amino acids. The CDR3 is CACIKGRGTNYGYTF. The DNA of the CDR3 is TGTGCCTGTATCAAGGGGCGGGGGACCAACTATGGCTACACCTTC.

The chain couples TRBV6-6 to TRBJ2-7; 15 nucleotides align to TRBD2. The CDR3 totals 16 residues. Germline V gene sequence: CDR1 MNHNY, CDR2 SVGAGI (reference sequence). V was pared by 6 bases and J by 3 bases, with 6 bases of the junction left unmatched. The CDR3 spells CASRGTSGRSSYEQYF. As DNA, the CDR3 is TGTGCCAGCAGAGGGACTAGCGGGAGGTCGAGCTACGAGCAGTACTTC.

The V and J genes are TRBV5-1 and TRBJ1-2; D unclear. Germline assignment: CDR1 SGHRS and CDR2 YFSETQ. The CDR3 has 14 residues. V shed 0 bases and J shed 4 bases, with 10 bases lying between them. The CDR3 region has the DNA TGCGCCAGCAGCTTGGGGGCAGAACCCTATGGCTACACCTTC. Translating it yields CASSLGAEPYGYTF.

V usage is TRBV2 and J usage is TRBJ1-2; D unresolved. Trimming took off 8 bases at V and 1 base at J, with 11 bases between the two ends. The CDR3 extends over 13 amino acids. Germline V gene lookup returns CDR1 SNHLY and CDR2 FYNNEI. The CDR3 region has the DNA TGTGCCAGCGCAAAGGAAGATAACTATGGCTACACCTTC. Translated, it gives CASAKEDNYGYTF.

This chain connects TRBV5-1 to TRBJ2-1; D gene unclear. Per the germline V gene, CDR1 is SGHRS and CDR2 is YFSETQ. V gave up 0 bases and J gave up 10 bases, with 5 bases separating them. This CDR3 has 11 residues. The CDR3 sequence is CASSLVKEQFF. The CDR3 DNA reads as TGCGCCAGCAGCTTGGTTAAGGAGCAGTTCTTC.

V usage is TRBV5-4 and J usage is TRBJ2-1, with 7 bases aligning to TRBD2. The V gene's germline CDR1 is SGHNT and CDR2 YYREEE (reference sequence). The CDR3 totals 15 residues. Germline trimming cut 0 bases from V and 5 bases from J; bases unmatched to any gene: 5. In nucleotides, the CDR3 is TGTGCCAGCAGCTTGGGACTAGCCTTTCACAATGAGCAGTTCTTC. This translates into CASSLGLAFHNEQFF.

The CDR3 DNA is TGTGCCAGTAGTATAGGATCGACAGAGGCCCTCTATGGCTACACCTTC. Its translation is CASSIGSTEALYGYTF. The V gene is TRBV19, the J gene TRBJ1-2; D is perhaps TRBD1 (5 bases). CDR1 and CDR2 from the germline V gene are LNHDA and SQIVND (reference sequence). CDR3 length: 16 residues. The V end was cut by 1 base, the J end by 4 bases, with 16 bases between.

This sequence joins TRBV6-4 and TRBJ2-4, with D perhaps matching TRBD1 (5 bases). CDR1 is MRHNA, CDR2 SNTAGT, per germline. The CDR3 is 17 amino acids. Trimming cost V 3 bases and J 3 bases, with 18 bases left between them. The chain's CDR3 is CASSDDDWTLGKNIQYF. The CDR3, as DNA: TGTGCCAGCAGTGATGACGATTGGACATTAGGCAAAAACATTCAGTACTTC.

The rearrangement uses TRBV5-1 and TRBJ1-2; D is ambiguous. From germline, CDR1 is SGHRS and CDR2 YFSETQ. V shed 4 bases and J shed 4 bases, with 14 bases lying between them. The CDR3 runs 14 residues. The CDR3 reads CASSPVFGLYGYTF. The CDR3, as DNA: TGCGCCAGCAGCCCGGTTTTTGGTCTCTATGGCTACACCTTC.

The chain uses TRBV18 and TRBJ2-3; D unclear. Germline V gives CDR1 KGHSH, CDR2 LQKENI. The CDR3 contains 15 residues. Deletions cut 2 bases from V and 0 bases from J, with 9 bases between. CDR3 nucleotide sequence: TGTGCCAGCTCACCAGGCGGCGGAAGCACAGATACGCAGTATTTT. Protein product: CASSPGGGSTDTQYF.

The chain is built from TRBV6-6 and TRBJ2-7; D not resolved. The CDR3 covers 13 residues. Germline values: CDR1 MNHNY, CDR2 SVGAGI (reference sequence). The V and J ends lost 2 bases and 1 base respectively, with 6 bases between them. DNA for the CDR3: TGTGCCAGCAGTTACATGGGATCCTACGAGCAGTACTTC. Translated: CASSYMGSYEQYF.

The chain is built from TRBV2 and TRBJ1-1; D not resolved. CDR1 and CDR2 (germline): SNHLY, FYNNEI. The CDR3 runs 15 residues. With 3 bases removed from V and 1 base from J, the gap between germline ends came to 12 bases. The CDR3: CASSDPGGTNTEAFF. CDR3 sequence (DNA): TGTGCCAGCAGTGATCCGGGCGGTACGAACACTGAAGCTTTCTTT.